The source of this T cell receptor (beta chain) is a study of a mutant IDH1 vaccine in newly diagnosed glioma. Study summary: It was radiotherapy, temozolomide, or both that patients received previously, with most receiving both.

Generated by immunoSEQ multiplex PCR, the TCRdb table keeps only in-frame clones and is missing some. The table shows about 38,000 clones, with roughly 89% occurring only once. Worth noting for this clone: The antigen remains undetermined.

Time point in this sample: baseline, week 1 (first vaccination visit). This sample's treatment: pre-vaccination baseline after standard-of-care therapy. Donors had new IDH1-mutant astrocytomas of WHO grade 3 or 4 (ATRX-lost). There are 14 residues in the CDR3. Germline loops: CDR1 GTSNPN, CDR2 SVGIG (reference sequence). The V end lost 2 bases, the J end lost 0 bases, and 8 bases lay between the germline ends. Study-wide results and caveats: Vaccine-induced immune responses were detected in over 90% of patients. Pseudoprogression seemed unrelated to changes in top peripheral T cell clonotypes.

The material sequenced was PBMCs, taken from a glioma patient treated with radiotherapy, temozolomide or both. This clonotype was sampled from a man between 18 and 29 years old with glioma. The rearrangement uses TRBV30 and TRBJ2-1, with D possibly matching TRBD2 (5 bases). Here the CDR3 DNA reads TGTGCCTGGAGTCAAGGGAGCTCCTACAATGAGCAGTTCTTC. Protein: CAWSQGSSYNEQFF.